Listed below are T cell receptor beta chains from one sample, sequenced in a study of PD-L1 blockade in urothelial cancer. The assay was immunoSEQ multiplex PCR, and TCRdb's table has in-frame clones only and misses some. The repertoire holds about 38,000 clones, about nine tenths seen once, with more than 6.5% in the top ten. This material consisted of PBMCs, taken around atezolizumab (anti-PD-L1) treatment. These receptors originate from a man aged 65 to 85 with urothelial cancer. The conserved cysteine and the conserved F or W are not part of the CDR3 here. Rows give clone size only sometimes, using once, few, many, or a class for an expanded clone.

V gene	clone size	J gene	CDR3 protein
TRBV7-3	-	TRBJ2-1	ASSLIPGLAYNEQF
TRBV7-2	-	TRBJ2-7	ASSLAGDAYEQY
TRBV7-6	-	TRBJ2-7	ASSLAPQGGRAPYEQY
TRBV5-1	-	TRBJ2-2	ASSLGRGQGPGELF
TRBV7-6	-	TRBJ1-1	ASSAAQGAVEAF
TRBV7-2	-	TRBJ1-2	ASSLNGVGYGYT
TRBV25-1	-	TRBJ2-1	ASSGRGSSYNEQF
TRBV28	once	TRBJ2-4	ASSLSEVAKNIQY
TRBV10-3	-	TRBJ2-7	AVGTSSYEQY
TRBV5-1	-	TRBJ1-1	ASSSLLTGMNTEAF
TRBV18	-	TRBJ2-7	ASSPVAGTKNEQY
TRBV6-1	-	TRBJ2-3	ASEGERNTDTQY
TRBV7-8	-	TRBJ1-1	ASSSVGPGTTEAF
TRBV27	few	TRBJ1-2	ASRGRGRDYGYT
TRBV6-5	-	TRBJ1-1	ASSTRQPMNTEAF
TRBV6-6	-	TRBJ2-7	ASRDNTYEQY
TRBV19	-	TRBJ2-7	ASSTLAPTYEQY
TRBV15	-	TRBJ1-5	ATSRTQGNQPQH
TRBV29-1	-	TRBJ2-7	SVLMAGGPFYEQY
TRBV27	-	TRBJ1-5	ASSAATGWGQPQH
TRBV15	-	TRBJ2-6	ATKERALPSSGANVLT
TRBV28	-	TRBJ2-1	ASSLGQGAENEQF
TRBV10-1	once	TRBJ2-2	ASSSEGLAGNTGELF
TRBV5-1	-	TRBJ2-5	ASSLARTGGQETQY
TRBV29-1	once	TRBJ2-1	SARRGGASNEQF
TRBV11-2	-	TRBJ2-7	ASTFSATGTRDEQY
TRBV19	-	TRBJ2-7	ASSMRGLVGSEQY
TRBV6-1	few	TRBJ1-5	ASSPGQGNQPQH
TRBV18	once	TRBJ1-3	ASSREVNSGNTIY
TRBV29-1	-	TRBJ1-2	SVEVAGYGYT
TRBV5-4	-	TRBJ2-7	ASSAGTTSYEQY
TRBV10-2	-	TRBJ2-7	ASSESVGGLIPYEQY
TRBV28	-	TRBJ2-2	ASRVSRANTGELF
TRBV5-5	-	TRBJ2-3	ASSLFSASPDTQY
TRBV6-6	-	TRBJ1-3	ASSSTPSGNTIY
TRBV11-2	-	TRBJ2-7	ASSLSASGYEQY
TRBV7-8	-	TRBJ2-7	ASSPTPGLAGNEQY
TRBV29-1	-	TRBJ2-7	SVEGGTGRLYEQY
TRBV30	-	TRBJ2-7	AWSVKSAREQY
TRBV10-3	-	TRBJ1-1	AISESTGGGTEAF
TRBV19	-	TRBJ2-6	ASSTIGGANVLT
TRBV5-4	-	TRBJ2-3	ASSFSGARTDTQY
TRBV2	-	TRBJ2-3	ASRAGDSTDTQY
TRBV18	-	TRBJ2-2	ASSFAPGTGELF
TRBV5-1	once	TRBJ1-2	ASSLNRGPGYT
TRBV27	-	TRBJ2-1	ASSPQQGHEQF
TRBV5-6	-	TRBJ2-2	ASSLQGLLNTGELF
TRBV28	-	TRBJ1-5	ASMQGGNNQPQH
TRBV27	-	TRBJ2-3	ASSSPSGATDTQY
TRBV6-1	once	TRBJ1-2	ASSSGTGSGYT
TRBV5-1	-	TRBJ2-1	ASSLADAGVGEQF
TRBV30	few	TRBJ2-5	AWSEGGSPPY
TRBV7-9	-	TRBJ2-7	ASSLDIPPSYEQY
TRBV5-1	-	TRBJ1-2	ASSRNRDSNYGYT
TRBV9	-	TRBJ2-3	ASTRSSGSTDTQY
TRBV21-1	-	TRBJ2-2	ASSKFYGKDTGELF
TRBV4-2	-	TRBJ2-7	ASSPTGRGRSYEQY
TRBV11-2	-	TRBJ2-1	ASTPWGRGGYNEQF
TRBV14	once	TRBJ2-7	ASSQKGQGERGQY
TRBV19	once	TRBJ2-1	ASSIGGDSHEQF